This entry lists 15 T cell receptor beta chains sequenced from one sample in a study of shared clonotypes between healthy human individuals (dated by TCRdb to 2020 to 2021). The library was generated by the immunoSEQ multiplex PCR assay. TCRdb re-hosts the immuneACCESS table, in-frame sequences only. Its copies lack some clones; in the studies checked, an unresolved V gene accounts for under half of them, and the cause for the rest is not known. The sample table holds 170,000 or so clones, of which roughly 70% were seen once. Roughly 10% of the sample comes from the top ten. Sequenced sample: memory CD4+ T cells sorted from blood. What the cell subset or site label conveys for this sample: CD45RA-negative fraction. The receptors stem from a man aged 25-45 years in good health.

The chain employs TRBV5-1 and TRBJ2-1, with 8 bases identical to TRBD2. Germline V gene lookup returns CDR1 SGHRS and CDR2 YFSETQ. Losses at the gene ends were 5 bases for V and 3 bases for J; bases not matched to a gene: 4. This CDR3 is built from 14 residues. The DNA of the CDR3 is TGCGCCAGCAGATCCGGGACTAGCTACAATGAGCAGTTCTTC. This translates into CASRSGTSYNEQFF. Looking up the rest from reference TRBV5-1 and TRBJ2-1 gives the full variable domain: KAGVTQTPRYLIKTRGQQVTLSCSPISGHRSVSWYQQTPGQGLQFLFEYFSETQRNKGNFPGRFSGRQFSNSRSEMNVSTLELGDSALYLCASRSGTSYNEQFFGPGTRLTVL.

This clone appeared once. Other DNA sequences in this sample translate to the same CDR3. The rearrangement uses TRBV29-1 and TRBJ2-3; D remains ambiguous. Germline CDR1 is SQVTM and CDR2 is ANQGSEA. This CDR3 spans 13 amino acids. Trimming removed 6 bases at V and 1 base at J, with 11 bases between. CDR3 sequence (DNA): TGCAGCGTAGATTCGGGTGGCACAGATACGCAGTATTTT. Translation gives CSVDSGGTDTQYF.

V and J are TRBV7-8 and TRBJ2-2; 8 positions agree with TRBD1. CDR3 size: 18 residues. V shed 5 bases, J shed 0 bases, and the junction held 11 bases outside the gene matches. In germline, CDR1 is SGHVS, CDR2 FQNEAQ. The CDR3 nucleotides are TGTGCCAGCAGCCCGGGCCTTGACAGGGGAGCGAACACCGGGGAGCTGTTTTTT. Protein: CASSPGLDRGANTGELFF.

This chain uses TRBV2 with TRBJ1-5, with a tentative D call TRBD1 (6 bases). The CDR3 totals 13 residues. The germline gives CDR1 SNHLY, CDR2 FYNNEI. The V end lost 10 bases, the J end lost 5 bases, and 15 bases lay between the germline ends. CDR3 region: CATRRDTDQPQHF. The DNA of the CDR3 is TGTGCCACCCGTCGGGACACCGATCAGCCCCAGCATTTT.

As DNA, the CDR3 is TGTGCCAGCAGTTTAGGGGCGGGGAGCGGCGGCACAGATACGCAGTATTTT. Translation: CASSLGAGSGGTDTQYF. This chain uses TRBV28 with TRBJ2-3; TRBD2 is a possible D gene (6 bases). The germline V and J ends were trimmed by 2 bases and 1 base, with 16 bases remaining between them. The CDR3 extends over 17 amino acids. Germline assignment: CDR1 MDHEN and CDR2 SYDVKM.

This clone was observed once. This chain uses TRBV5-1 with TRBJ1-2; TRBD1 matches at 7 bases. J gave up 4 bases and V 5 bases, and 11 bases lay outside the gene matches. Per the germline V gene, CDR1 is SGHRS and CDR2 is YFSETQ. This CDR3 is 15 amino acids long. Written as DNA, the CDR3 is TGCGCCAGCAGTCCCGCCGGGACAGCAAGCTATGGCTACACCTTC. Protein: CASSPAGTASYGYTF.

This chain joins TRBV25-1 and TRBJ1-4; D is unresolved. CDR3 length equals 14 residues. V lost 6 bases and J lost 3, with 11 bases in between. Germline CDR1 MGHDK, CDR2 SYGVNS. CDR3 sequence (DNA): TGTGCCAGCAGCCCCGGCGGGGCTAATGAAAAACTGTTTTTT. Its protein product is CASSPGGANEKLFF.

The chain joins TRBV5-6 to TRBJ2-7; D is possibly TRBD2 (6 bases). This CDR3 contains 14 residues. CDR1 and CDR2 from the germline V gene are SGHDT and YYEEEE. V gave up 1 base and J gave up 3 bases, with 11 bases separating them. CDR3 protein: CASSLPGLLYEQYF. CDR3 DNA sequence: TGTGCCAGCAGCTTGCCGGGACTCCTCTACGAGCAGTACTTC. Supplemented by reference TRBV5-6 and TRBJ2-7, the full variable domain reads DAGVTQSPTHLIKTRGQQVTLRCSPKSGHDTVSWYQQALGQGPQFIFQYYEEEERQRGNFPDRFSGHQFPNYSSELNVNALLLGDSALYLCASSLPGLLYEQYFGPGTRLTVT.

The genes are TRBV2 and TRBJ2-3, with 8 nucleotides matching TRBD1. Germline V gives CDR1 SNHLY, CDR2 FYNNEI. V shed 5 bases and J 8 bases; nucleotides not matched to a gene: 12. The CDR3 is made up of 15 amino acids. CDR3 coding DNA: TGTGCCAGCAGTTGGGGGCAGGGGGCCGCCGGTACGCAGTATTTT. As protein: CASSWGQGAAGTQYF.

V and J are TRBV28 and TRBJ1-5; D is unresolved. The CDR3 runs to 14 residues. V was clipped by 5 bases and J by 0 bases, with 8 bases between them. CDR1 is MDHEN and CDR2 is SYDVKM in the germline V gene. The DNA of the CDR3 is TGTGCCAGCAGTACCCAAAATAGCAATCAGCCCCAGCATTTT. Its translation is CASSTQNSNQPQHF.

A remark on this clone: Other DNA sequences in the same sample also yield this CDR3. V usage is TRBV18 and J usage is TRBJ2-3, with D unclear. CDR1 and CDR2 from the germline V gene are KGHSH and LQKENI. The CDR3 runs to 13 residues. Trimming shortened V by 3 bases and J by 0 bases, and 4 bases separated the two germline ends. CDR3 loop: CASSPASTDTQYF. CDR3 in DNA: TGTGCCAGCTCACCGGCCAGCACAGATACGCAGTATTTT.

This clone was counted between two and nine times. The chain employs TRBV7-2 and TRBJ2-2, with D tentatively TRBD2 (5 bases). This CDR3 is 16 amino acids long. Germline values: CDR1 SGHTA, CDR2 FQGNSA. V was shortened by 5 bases and J by 2 bases, with 15 bases between the two germline ends. CDR3 in DNA: TGTGCCAGCAGCCCCTTCGGAGCTAGCAACACCGGGGAGCTGTTTTTT. Translating gives CASSPFGASNTGELFF. The entire variable domain, with the rest obtained from reference TRBV7-2 and TRBJ2-2, is as follows: GAGVSQSPSNKVTEKGKDVELRCDPISGHTALYWYRQSLGQGLEFLIYFQGNSAPDKSGLPSDRFSAERTGGSVSTLTIQRTQQEDSAVYLCASSPFGASNTGELFFGEGSRLTVL.

This clone occurred a few times. The chain employs TRBV7-9 and TRBJ2-1; D perhaps matches TRBD2 (5 bases). The V end lost 5 bases, the J end lost 0 bases, and 8 bases lay between the germline ends. The germline CDR1 and CDR2 sequences are SEHNR and FQNEAQ (reference sequence). This CDR3 has 14 residues. Here the CDR3 DNA reads TGTGCCAGCAGCAAAGGAGGCTCCTACAATGAGCAGTTCTTC. This gives the protein CASSKGGSYNEQFF.

This clone is medium-sized by share. In DNA, the CDR3 is TGTGCCAGCAGCTCGTTGGTCCAGGGGAGTCAGTATGGCTACACCTTC. Protein product: CASSSLVQGSQYGYTF. The chain employs TRBV5-5 and TRBJ1-2; D is possibly TRBD1 (6 bases). This CDR3 is built from 16 residues. The V gene lost 3 bases and the J gene lost 5 bases, with 20 bases spanning the gap. CDR1 is SGHKS, CDR2 YYEKEE, per germline (reference sequence).

CDR3: CASSFTGGGYEQYF. Written as DNA, the CDR3 is TGTGCCAGCAGTTTTACAGGGGGAGGCTACGAGCAGTACTTC. The rearrangement uses TRBV28 and TRBJ2-7; 8 nucleotides line up with TRBD1. From germline, CDR1 is MDHEN and CDR2 SYDVKM. Trimming cost V 3 bases and J 3 bases; bases outside gene matches: 4. There are 14 residues in the CDR3.